Listed here are 16 T cell receptor beta chains from one sample, sequenced in a study of radiotherapy plus CTLA-4 blockade in lung cancer. Generated by immunoSEQ multiplex PCR, the TCRdb table keeps only in-frame clones and is missing some. This table holds 81,000 or so clones, about four fifths found once. Sequenced material: peripheral blood, taken from a patient treated with radiotherapy plus ipilimumab. The origin of the receptors is a human donor with non-small cell lung cancer that progressed on radiotherapy plus ipilimumab.

The V gene is TRBV5-1, the J gene TRBJ1-2, with 7 bases fitting TRBD1. The CDR3 length is 13 residues. J lost 7 bases, V lost 0 bases, and 3 bases had no gene match. The germline gives CDR1 SGHRS, CDR2 YFSETQ. CDR3 amino acids: CASSLGQGFGYTF. The CDR3 DNA follows: TGCGCCAGCAGCTTGGGACAGGGATTTGGCTACACCTTC.

The chain combines TRBV19 with TRBJ2-1, with 7 bases matching TRBD1. Germline CDR1 and CDR2: LNHDA and SQIVND (reference sequence). With V trimmed by 3 bases and J by 9 bases, 8 bases remained unmatched. CDR3 length equals 14 residues. CDR3 loop: CASSIPTGVGEQFF. CDR3 DNA sequence: TGTGCCAGTAGTATCCCTACAGGGGTTGGTGAGCAGTTCTTC.

The V call is TRBV29-1, the J call TRBJ2-7, with 7 bases aligning to TRBD1. The trim removed 6 bases at V and 4 bases at J, leaving 9 bases unmatched. Germline V gives CDR1 SQVTM, CDR2 ANQGSEA. The length of the CDR3 is 13 residues. The CDR3 sequence is CSVRDRASYEQYF. CDR3 nucleotide sequence: TGCAGCGTGAGAGACAGGGCCTCGTACGAGCAGTACTTC.

There are a few counts of this clone. The DNA for the CDR3 is TGTGCCATCAGTGAGTCCGCACCCCTAGCGGGGTCTCGCAATGAGCAGTTCTTC. It is translated as CAISESAPLAGSRNEQFF. This chain connects TRBV10-3 to TRBJ2-1; 9 bases fit TRBD2. Trimming took 0 bases from V and 6 from J; bases not matched to a gene: 12. Germline V gene lookup returns CDR1 ENHRY and CDR2 SYGVKD. There are 18 residues in the CDR3.

This clone was seen a single time. V and J are TRBV11-2 and TRBJ1-2, with D unresolved. The CDR3 extends over 12 amino acids. CDR1 and CDR2 (germline): SGHAT, FQNNGV. Trimming removed 5 bases from V and 8 bases from J, with 12 bases in between. CDR3 in amino acids: CASSPQEGGYTF. The CDR3 DNA reads TGTGCCAGCAGCCCGCAGGAAGGCGGCTACACCTTC.

The chain employs TRBV7-2 and TRBJ1-2; TRBD1 matches at 8 bases. Trimming took 4 bases from V and 4 from J; bases not matched to a gene: 8. Per germline, CDR1 SGHTA and CDR2 FQGNSA. This CDR3 region has 15 residues. CDR3 sequence: CASSSGPDRAYGYTF. CDR3 coding DNA: TGTGCCAGCAGCTCCGGCCCGGACAGGGCCTATGGCTACACCTTC.

The rearrangement links TRBV5-6 to TRBJ2-7; no clear D. Trimming left V 6 bases short and J 1 base short, with 14 bases between. The CDR3 extends over 14 amino acids. CDR1 and CDR2 (germline): SGHDT, YYEEEE. The chain's CDR3 is CASTPNRGSYEQYF. The DNA for the CDR3 is TGTGCCAGCACCCCTAATCGAGGTTCCTACGAGCAGTACTTC.

The chain uses TRBV11-2 and TRBJ1-3; no firm D call. Germline assignment: CDR1 SGHAT and CDR2 FQNNGV. This CDR3 contains 16 residues. V lost 2 bases, J lost 2 bases, and 13 bases lay in between. The CDR3 is CASSLMPSGAGNTIYF. The CDR3 bases are TGTGCCAGCAGCTTAATGCCCTCCGGGGCTGGAAACACCATATATTTT.

V is TRBV20-1 and J is TRBJ1-1; D is possibly TRBD1 (5 bases). Germline assignment: CDR1 DFQATT and CDR2 SNEGSKA (reference sequence). This CDR3 has 10 residues. Trimming shortened V by 5 bases and J by 11 bases, and 12 bases separated the two germline ends. CDR3 bases: TGCAGTGCTTCGAGGGGCGATGCTTTCTTT. Amino acid sequence: CSASRGDAFF.

J is TRBJ2-3 and V is TRBV6-5; no reliable D call. CDR3 length equals 15 residues. Deletions cut 0 bases from V and 0 bases from J, with 7 bases between. CDR1 is MNHEY and CDR2 is SVGAGI in the germline V gene. CDR3 in DNA: TGTGCCAGCAGTTACTCCGCTATCAGCACAGATACGCAGTATTTT. Its translation: CASSYSAISTDTQYF.

V and J are TRBV29-1 and TRBJ2-5, with 7 bases aligning to TRBD2. The CDR3 totals 13 residues. Per germline, CDR1 SQVTM and CDR2 ANQGSEA. V shed 6 bases, J shed 5 bases, and the junction held 9 bases outside the gene matches. This CDR3 is CSVWSSGGETQYF. The CDR3 DNA reads TGCAGCGTGTGGTCTAGCGGAGGGGAGACCCAGTACTTC.

This clone was seen a handful of times. Here the CDR3 DNA reads TGTGCCAGCTCACCACCGGGTAACTACGAGCAGTACTTC. Protein sequence: CASSPPGNYEQYF. The chain has TRBV18 and TRBJ2-7; the D is unclear. Trimming stripped 0 bases from V and 3 bases from J, with 6 bases between. The germline V gene encodes CDR1 KGHSH and CDR2 LQKENI. The CDR3 runs to 13 residues.

The chain employs TRBV11-2 and TRBJ2-7; D ambiguous. The CDR3 length is 11 residues. Germline CDR1 is SGHAT and CDR2 is FQNNGV. The V end lost 4 bases, the J end lost 5 bases, and 6 bases lay between the germline ends. The CDR3 loop is CASSYHHEQYF. Written as DNA, the CDR3 is TGTGCCAGCAGCTACCACCACGAGCAGTACTTC.

As concerns this clone: The same CDR3 can be traced to other DNA sequences in this sample. V usage is TRBV2 and J usage is TRBJ1-4, with D possibly TRBD1 on 5 matching bases. This CDR3 is built from 15 residues. Looked up from germline, CDR1 is SNHLY and CDR2 is FYNNEI. The ends were cut back, 5 bases at V and 4 bases at J, with 14 bases in the middle. The CDR3 region has the DNA TGTGCCAGCAGTCGCACAGGTTACCATAATGAAAAACTGTTTTTT. Translated, it gives CASSRTGYHNEKLFF.

This clone came up a few times. The chain carries TRBV9 and TRBJ1-6; D gene ambiguous. CDR1 and CDR2 (germline): SGDLS, YYNGEE. Trimming took off 2 bases at V and 3 bases at J, with 12 bases between the two ends. The CDR3 runs 16 residues. The CDR3 loop reads CASSVGVLGYNSPLHF. The CDR3 DNA sequence: TGTGCCAGCAGCGTCGGGGTCCTCGGCTATAATTCACCCCTCCACTTT.

This chain joins TRBV30 and TRBJ2-7; a possible D gene is TRBD2 (5 bases). Germline V gene sequence: CDR1 GTSNPN, CDR2 SVGIG (reference sequence). This CDR3 contains 15 residues. V was shortened by 2 bases and J by 6 bases, with 20 bases between the two germline ends. The DNA of the CDR3 is TGTGCCTGGAGTCCCCCGTGGGCGGGTCGTTTCGAGCAGTACTTC. Its protein product is CAWSPPWAGRFEQYF.